These T cell receptor beta chains were read from a single sample in a study of T cells in Graves' hyperthyroidism and ophthalmopathy. In TCRdb, the multiplex PCR reads were re-called with MiXCR into one record per CDR3 protein. The sample includes about 480,000 distinct CDR3 sequences, around 22% of them seen just once. The sample taken for sequencing was blood. The receptor source for this set is a woman younger than 45 with Graves' ophthalmopathy. The CDR3 runs from the conserved cysteine through the conserved F or W. The D gene is left open where the match is weak. Only some rows state a clone size, as once, few, many or a class for expanded clones.

size: many
J: TRBJ2-7
V: TRBV7-9
D: TRBD2
DNA: TGTGCCAGCAGCTGGAGACCGGGACTAACTGAGCAGTACTTC
CDR3: CASSWRPGLTEQYF

size: few
J: TRBJ1-2
V: TRBV5-1
D: TRBD1
DNA: TGCGCCAGCAGCCTGGGACAGGGGGGAGAAGGCTACACCTTC
CDR3: CASSLGQGGEGYTF

size: -
J: TRBJ2-1
V: TRBV7-3
D: TRBD2
DNA: TGTGCCAGCAGCCCAGGGACTAGCGGAGAGCAGTTCTTC
CDR3: CASSPGTSGEQFF

size: many
J: TRBJ2-5
V: TRBV4-1
D: TRBD2
DNA: TGCGCCAGCAGCCCCGAGGGGAGGGTGGGAGAGACCCAGTACTTC
CDR3: CASSPEGRVGETQYF

size: -
J: TRBJ1-2
V: TRBV5-1
D: -
DNA: TGCGCCAGCAGCGCCTCCTCCGGGACGTATGGCTACACCTTC
CDR3: CASSASSGTYGYTF

size: many
J: TRBJ2-5
V: TRBV6-1
D: -
DNA: TGTGCCAGCAGTGGAGGGTGGTCTTTGGAGACCCAGTACTTC
CDR3: CASSGGWSLETQYF

size: many
J: TRBJ2-7
V: TRBV6-5
D: TRBD1
DNA: TGTGCCAGCAGACTCGGACAGGGGGCTTGGGAGCAGTACTTC
CDR3: CASRLGQGAWEQYF

size: many
J: TRBJ2-5
V: TRBV18
D: -
DNA: TGTGCCAGCTCACGATCGGAGACCCAGTACTTC
CDR3: CASSRSETQYF

size: -
J: TRBJ2-7
V: TRBV12-3/TRBV12-4
D: -
DNA: TGTGCCAGCAGTTTGAACAGTCCTTCCTACGAGCAGTACTTC
CDR3: CASSLNSPSYEQYF

size: few
J: TRBJ1-1
V: TRBV6-1
D: -
DNA: TGTGCCAGCAGTGAAGAGAGGGGCATCACTGAAGCTTTCTTT
CDR3: CASSEERGITEAFF

size: many
J: TRBJ2-2
V: TRBV12-3/TRBV12-4
D: -
DNA: TGTGCCAGCAGGAGTGGGGCAGCCCGCGCCGGGGAGCTGTTTTTT
CDR3: CASRSGAARAGELFF

size: -
J: TRBJ1-5
V: TRBV12-5
D: -
DNA: TGTGCTAGTGGTACCGAGTTCAATCAGCCCCAGCATTTT
CDR3: CASGTEFNQPQHF

size: few
J: TRBJ1-2
V: TRBV2
D: TRBD1
DNA: TGTGCCAGCCCCGGTCAGGGGGGGTCTGGCTATGGCTACACCTTC
CDR3: CASPGQGGSGYGYTF

size: -
J: TRBJ2-6
V: TRBV6-1
D: -
DNA: TGTGCCAGCAGTGACCCGTGGGTTGGGGCCAACGTCCTGACTTTC
CDR3: CASSDPWVGANVLTF

size: -
J: TRBJ2-7
V: TRBV28
D: TRBD1
DNA: TGTGCCAGCAGACCCGGGACAGGGTTCCGCTACGAGCAGTACTTC
CDR3: CASRPGTGFRYEQYF

size: -
J: TRBJ1-1
V: TRBV4-3
D: -
DNA: TGCGCCAGCAGCCAAGAGGCGGGAATGAACACTGAAGCTTTCTTT
CDR3: CASSQEAGMNTEAFF

size: few
J: TRBJ1-1
V: TRBV2
D: -
DNA: TGTGCCAGCAGTGAAACAGAAAACACTGAAGCTTTCTTT
CDR3: CASSETENTEAFF

size: many
J: TRBJ1-2
V: TRBV20-1
D: -
DNA: TGCAGTGCTAGAGATTGGGACACGGATGGCTACACCTTC
CDR3: CSARDWDTDGYTF

size: -
J: TRBJ2-7
V: TRBV6-5
D: -
DNA: TGTGCCAGCAGTTACTCGAGGGACTCCACCTACGAGCAGTACTTC
CDR3: CASSYSRDSTYEQYF

size: many
J: TRBJ1-2
V: TRBV20-1
D: -
DNA: TGCAGTGCTAGAGATTACCGCCCCTATGGCTACACCTTC
CDR3: CSARDYRPYGYTF

size: -
J: TRBJ2-7
V: TRBV11-1
D: TRBD1
DNA: TGTGCCAGCAGCTTTGTGGGGACAGTAAACTACGAGCAGTACTTC
CDR3: CASSFVGTVNYEQYF

size: many
J: TRBJ1-1
V: TRBV6-2/TRBV6-3
D: TRBD1
DNA: TGTGCCAGCAGTTCGACCGGGACAGGGGGTCGCATGAACACTGAAGCTTTCTTT
CDR3: CASSSTGTGGRMNTEAFF

size: many
J: TRBJ2-7
V: TRBV30
D: TRBD2
DNA: TGTGCCTGGAGTAGCGGGGGGCCCTACGAGCAGTACTTC
CDR3: CAWSSGGPYEQYF

size: many
J: TRBJ2-7
V: TRBV27
D: -
DNA: TGTGCCAGCAGTTTATCTAGATCCTACGAGCAGTACTTC
CDR3: CASSLSRSYEQYF

size: many
J: TRBJ1-5
V: TRBV12-3/TRBV12-4
D: -
DNA: TGTGCCAGCAGTTTTGCCCGGGACAACAATCAGCCCCAGCATTTT
CDR3: CASSFARDNNQPQHF

size: many
J: TRBJ1-1
V: TRBV4-1
D: TRBD1
DNA: TGCGCCAGCAGCCAAGCGGGGGGGACAGGCCCAACCCCTGAAGCTTTCTTT
CDR3: CASSQAGGTGPTPEAFF

size: few
J: TRBJ1-5
V: TRBV27
D: TRBD1
DNA: TGTGCCAGCAGTTTGTCCAGGGGGCTCGGTCAGCCCCAGCATTTT
CDR3: CASSLSRGLGQPQHF

size: many
J: TRBJ2-7
V: TRBV14
D: TRBD1
DNA: TGTGCCAGCAGCCGCCGGGACAGGTGGTACGAGCAGTACTTC
CDR3: CASSRRDRWYEQYF

size: few
J: TRBJ2-5
V: TRBV20-1
D: TRBD2
DNA: TGCAGTGCTAGGTTTGTCGGACTAGCGGGAGTAATACAAGAGACCCAGTACTTC
CDR3: CSARFVGLAGVIQETQYF

size: -
J: TRBJ2-7
V: TRBV6-1
D: TRBD2
DNA: TGTGCCAGCAGTCTTCCGACTAGCGGGAGCCGGGGGGAGCAGTACTTC
CDR3: CASSLPTSGSRGEQYF

size: few
J: TRBJ1-2
V: TRBV28
D: -
DNA: TGTGCCAGCAGTTCCCCCGGGGGGGGGGTAAACTATGGCTACACCTTC
CDR3: CASSSPGGGVNYGYTF

size: few
J: TRBJ1-1
V: TRBV29-1
D: TRBD1
DNA: TGCAGCGTTGAGGGGACAGGGTCGGGTGAAGCTTTCTTT
CDR3: CSVEGTGSGEAFF

size: many
J: TRBJ2-7
V: TRBV2
D: -
DNA: TGTGCCAGCAGAGCTAACTACGAGCAGTACTTC
CDR3: CASRANYEQYF

size: many
J: TRBJ2-7
V: TRBV6-2/TRBV6-3
D: -
DNA: TGTGCCAGTGGACAGACCTACGAGCAGTACTTC
CDR3: CASGQTYEQYF

size: -
J: TRBJ1-2
V: TRBV15
D: -
DNA: TGTGCCACCAGCAGCACCCGGCGTGGTGGCTACACCTTC
CDR3: CATSSTRRGGYTF

size: many
J: TRBJ1-3
V: TRBV7-2
D: -
DNA: TGTGCCAGCAGCTGGGCCACGGGAAACACCATATATTTT
CDR3: CASSWATGNTIYF

size: few
J: TRBJ1-5
V: TRBV12-3/TRBV12-4
D: -
DNA: TGTGCCAGCAGTTTAGCCCTGCAGCCCGCCCAGCATTTT
CDR3: CASSLALQPAQHF

size: many
J: TRBJ1-5
V: TRBV5-1
D: TRBD1
DNA: TGCGCCAGCAGCTTGCAGGGGGATAGCAATCAGCCCCAGCATTTT
CDR3: CASSLQGDSNQPQHF

size: -
J: TRBJ2-5
V: TRBV15
D: -
DNA: TGTGCCACCAGCAGACCCCGGGGTCGGGAGACCCAGTACTTC
CDR3: CATSRPRGRETQYF

size: -
J: TRBJ2-7
V: TRBV20-1
D: -
DNA: TGCAGTGCTATAGAGTTGGCGGGCGGGTCCTACGAGCAGTACTTC
CDR3: CSAIELAGGSYEQYF

size: many
J: TRBJ1-1
V: TRBV5-1
D: TRBD1
DNA: TGCGCCAGCAGCTTGGGACAGGGTCCCGCTGAAGCTTTCTTT
CDR3: CASSLGQGPAEAFF